This T cell receptor (beta chain) was sequenced for a study of T-cell reconstitution after alpha-beta-depleted transplantation in children. This clonotype occurred a few times. J lost 5 bases, V lost 2 bases, and 4 bases had no gene match. The CDR3 is 16 amino acids. Germline V gene lookup returns CDR1 SGHAT and CDR2 FQNNGV. Preparation of the TCRbeta library used unique molecular identifiers. MiXCR, run by TCRdb on the PCR reads, gives a single entry per CDR3 protein. The sample lists about 610,000 distinct CDR3 sequences, 8% to 11% seen once, with roughly 4% in the top ten. This material consisted of PBMCs from the stem cell graft donor, taken from the stem cell graft. The chain combines TRBV11-2 with TRBJ2-2, with 11 nucleotides matching TRBD2. This sequence originates from a human donor who donated a stem cell graft to a child with acute myeloid leukemia. The CDR3 sequence: CASSLRSSGRTGELFF. CDR3 nucleotide sequence: TGTGCCAGCAGCTTAAGGTCTAGCGGGAGGACCGGGGAGCTGTTTTTT.